The rows below give T cell receptor beta chains drawn from one sample of a study of T-cell memory formation after mild COVID-19. TCRdb reanalysed the 5' RACE reads using MiXCR and keeps one entry per CDR3 protein. The sample records under 250,000 distinct CDR3 sequences, about 16% being singletons. The sample was PBMCs or a T cell subset sorted from them (not recorded which). These receptors came from an adult woman who had mild COVID-19 (a few samples of this study predate the infection). Cell type and time point are not known. The CDR3 runs from the conserved cysteine through the conserved F or W. A D gene is named only where the DNA matches it firmly. Part of the rows lack a size; the others show once, few, many or a class for expanded clones.

clone_size,d_call,v_call,j_call,cdr3_nt,cdr3_aa
-,-,TRBV13,TRBJ2-2,TGTGCCAGCAGCTTAAAGGGGATGAACACCGGGGAGCTGTTTTTT,CASSLKGMNTGELFF
-,-,TRBV2,TRBJ1-2,TGTGCCAGCAGTGTGGACATTAACTATGGCTACACCTTC,CASSVDINYGYTF
-,-,TRBV7-3,TRBJ2-2,TGTGCCAGCACCCTCGGGGGAGTCACCGGGGAGCTGTTTTTT,CASTLGGVTGELFF
-,-,TRBV14,TRBJ1-3,TGTGCCAGCAGCCCTCGAGGAGCCTTCTCTGGAAACACCATATATTTT,CASSPRGAFSGNTIYF
few,-,TRBV18,TRBJ1-2,TGTGCCAGCTCAAAGGGGAACTATGGCTACACCTTC,CASSKGNYGYTF
-,-,TRBV6-1,TRBJ2-5,TGTGCCAGCACAGTTCAACTAAAAGAGACCCAGTACTTC,CASTVQLKETQYF
few,-,TRBV18,TRBJ1-1,TGTGCCAGCTCACCACCAGAAGGAAACACTGAAGCTTTCTTT,CASSPPEGNTEAFF
few,-,TRBV19,TRBJ2-2,TGTGCCAGTAGTATGGTCCTAGCGAGCCGCGGGGAGCTGTTTTTT,CASSMVLASRGELFF
-,-,TRBV10-3,TRBJ2-7,TGTGCCATCAGTTGGGCCGTCTCCTACGAGCAGTACTTC,CAISWAVSYEQYF
-,TRBD2,TRBV12-3/TRBV12-4,TRBJ2-3,TGTGCCAGCACCCCGGGGGCTAGCGGGGGGTACGATACGCAGTATTTT,CASTPGASGGYDTQYF
-,-,TRBV27,TRBJ2-5,TGTGCCAGCAGTTTTCACGGGACATCCCAAGAGACCCAGTACTTC,CASSFHGTSQETQYF
-,-,TRBV29-1,TRBJ1-1,TGCAGCGTTAAGGTGGGGAACACTGAAGCTTTCTTT,CSVKVGNTEAFF
few,TRBD1,TRBV12-3/TRBV12-4,TRBJ1-6,TGTGCCAGCAGCCTCGGACAGGGATTATCACCCCTCCACTTT,CASSLGQGLSPLHF
many,TRBD2,TRBV5-4,TRBJ2-3,TGTGCCAGCAGCTTGGTCGGCGGGAGCGGCACAGATACGCAGTATTTT,CASSLVGGSGTDTQYF
many,TRBD1,TRBV20-1,TRBJ1-5,TGCAGTGCTAGAGATGGCGGGACAGGGGGGAATCAGCCCCAGCATTTT,CSARDGGTGGNQPQHF
-,-,TRBV11-1,TRBJ2-3,TGTGCCAGCAGCCTAGACTACGGCCGCCCCCCAGATACGCAGTATTTT,CASSLDYGRPPDTQYF
-,-,TRBV6-5,TRBJ2-7,TGTGCCAGCAGTTTCGCAGGGGACTACGAGCAGTACTTC,CASSFAGDYEQYF
many,-,TRBV7-6,TRBJ2-5,TGTGCCAGCAGCCTCACGGGTCAGACCCAGTACTTC,CASSLTGQTQYF
-,-,TRBV24-1,TRBJ2-5,TGTGCCACCAGTCCTAAAAGACGTTATGGGGAAAAAGAGACCCAGTACTTC,CATSPKRRYGEKETQYF
-,-,TRBV27,TRBJ2-2,TGTGCCAGCAGTTGGGTTCGGGGCACCGGGGAGCTGTTTTTT,CASSWVRGTGELFF
-,TRBD2,TRBV24-1,TRBJ2-5,TGTGCCACCAGTGATTCCGGACTAGCGGGAGGGGAGACCCAGTACTTC,CATSDSGLAGGETQYF
-,-,TRBV5-1,TRBJ1-3,TGCGCCAGCAGCCCGGGGGGGTCTGGAAACACCATATATTTT,CASSPGGSGNTIYF
-,-,TRBV5-1,TRBJ1-1,TGCGCCAGCAGCCACTTCGGGACCGCCTCGAACACTGAAGCTTTCTTT,CASSHFGTASNTEAFF
-,-,TRBV7-2,TRBJ2-7,TGTGCCAGCAGCCAAACCAACGCCCCCTACGAGCAGTACTTC,CASSQTNAPYEQYF
few,-,TRBV11-2,TRBJ2-4,TGTGCCAGCAGCTTAGATCTAAACAGGGCCAAAAACATTCAGTACTTC,CASSLDLNRAKNIQYF
once,-,TRBV28,TRBJ1-1,TGTGCCAGCTTTCCCGGGGGCCCGGGCACTGAAGCTTTCTTT,CASFPGGPGTEAFF
-,-,TRBV20-1,TRBJ1-2,TGCAGTGCTAGAGATCTGCGTAGTGGGGGCTGGGGCTATGGCTACACCTTC,CSARDLRSGGWGYGYTF
few,-,TRBV4-1,TRBJ2-1,TGCGCCAGCAGCCAGCTTTTTAATGAGCAGTTCTTC,CASSQLFNEQFF
few,TRBD1,TRBV27,TRBJ1-6,TGTGCCAGCAGTGGCACCGGGACAGGGAATTCACCCCTCCACTTT,CASSGTGTGNSPLHF
-,TRBD1,TRBV2,TRBJ2-7,TGTGCCAGCAGTTACCGGGACAGGGTCTCCTACGAGCAGTACTTC,CASSYRDRVSYEQYF
few,-,TRBV2,TRBJ1-4,TGTGCCAGCAGAACGGATGAAAAAAAACTGTTTTTT,CASRTDEKKLFF
-,-,TRBV12-3/TRBV12-4,TRBJ1-1,TGTGCCAGCAGTTTGAGCGTGGTTGTGGGTTTCTTT,CASSLSVVVGFF
few,-,TRBV7-2,TRBJ2-2,TGTGCCAGCAGGGGATCACAGAACACCGGGGAGCTGTTTTTT,CASRGSQNTGELFF
-,-,TRBV2,TRBJ2-7,TGTGCCAGCAGCATCGACTGGGCCTACGAGCAGTACTTC,CASSIDWAYEQYF
few,-,TRBV29-1,TRBJ2-7,TGCAGCGTGGACGGCACCTACGAGCAGTACTTC,CSVDGTYEQYF
many,-,TRBV7-9,TRBJ1-6,TGTGCCAGCAGCTTAGGCGCGAATTCACCCCTCCACTTT,CASSLGANSPLHF
few,-,TRBV7-6,TRBJ2-5,TGTGCCAGCAGCTCTATCCCAGGGGCTCAAGAGACCCAGTACTTC,CASSSIPGAQETQYF
few,-,TRBV18,TRBJ2-7,TGTGCCAGCTCATCGGGAGAGTTTTACGAGCAGTACTTC,CASSSGEFYEQYF
-,TRBD2,TRBV4-2,TRBJ2-3,TGTGCCAGCAGCCAAGGACAGAAAAGACTAGCGGCCACAGATACGCAGTATTTT,CASSQGQKRLAATDTQYF
-,-,TRBV7-9,TRBJ2-1,TGTGCCAGCAGCTTAGGGCAGGTCAATGAGCAGTTCTTC,CASSLGQVNEQFF
few,-,TRBV12-3/TRBV12-4,TRBJ2-7,TGTGCCAGCAGTTTAGCGCGGGGAGGGGGCGCGAACGAGCAGTACTTC,CASSLARGGGANEQYF
-,TRBD2,TRBV7-2,TRBJ2-1,TGTGCCAGCAGCTTAATTACTGTAGGGCTAGCGGGAGAACACTCCTACAATGAGCAGTTCTTC,CASSLITVGLAGEHSYNEQFF
-,TRBD1,TRBV27,TRBJ2-1,TGTGCCAGCAGTCTTCGGACAGGGGGTCGTGAGCAGTTCTTC,CASSLRTGGREQFF
few,TRBD2,TRBV29-1,TRBJ2-3,TGCAGCGTCTCGCGGGAGGGCAGGGATACGCAGTATTTT,CSVSREGRDTQYF
few,-,TRBV20-1,TRBJ1-1,TGCAGTGCTAGAGAAGAGGGGCGAGGGACTGAAGCTTTCTTT,CSAREEGRGTEAFF
many,-,TRBV5-1,TRBJ2-5,TGCGCCAGCAGCTCTCGAGGTATCGGAGGAGAGACCCAGTACTTC,CASSSRGIGGETQYF
few,-,TRBV29-1,TRBJ2-2,TGCAGCGTTGAGATGGGCAGGGAGGAGGGCGGGGAGCTGTTTTTT,CSVEMGREEGGELFF
few,TRBD2,TRBV5-1,TRBJ2-5,TGCGCCAGCAGCTTGGAGGCAAGCGGGGGGGCCCAGGAGACCCAGTACTTC,CASSLEASGGAQETQYF
once,-,TRBV7-9,TRBJ1-1,TGTGCCAGCACTCCACCCCGCAGGGAAAGGGTGAACACTGAAGCTTTCTTT,CASTPPRRERVNTEAFF
few,TRBD2,TRBV24-1,TRBJ2-3,TGTGCCACCAGTGACTTCCCGGTAGCGGGACAAGATACGCAGTATTTT,CATSDFPVAGQDTQYF
-,TRBD1,TRBV30,TRBJ1-1,TGTGCCTGGATGACAAGGGGGCTAGGCACTGAAGCTTTCTTT,CAWMTRGLGTEAFF
-,TRBD1,TRBV5-4,TRBJ2-6,TGTGCCAGCAGCCTCCGGACAGGAAGATTCTCTGGGGCCAACGTCCTGACTTTC,CASSLRTGRFSGANVLTF
many,-,TRBV12-3/TRBV12-4,TRBJ2-2,TGTGCCGGCCTAGTGGGGGCAACCGGGGAGCTGTTTTTT,CAGLVGATGELFF
-,TRBD1,TRBV7-2,TRBJ2-5,TGTGCCAGCAGCTTAAACGCAGGGGGCAGGGAGACCCAGTACTTC,CASSLNAGGRETQYF
-,-,TRBV18,TRBJ2-5,TGTGCCAGCTCAGGCTTTCGGGACAACCAAGAGACCCAGTACTTC,CASSGFRDNQETQYF
-,TRBD2,TRBV7-9,TRBJ2-1,TGTGCCAGCAGCTCGGGCAGCGGGAGCAATGAGCAGTTCTTC,CASSSGSGSNEQFF
-,-,TRBV20-1,TRBJ1-6,TGCAGTGCTAGAGATGGGCGGGGCGGATCAAATTCACCCCTCCACTTT,CSARDGRGGSNSPLHF
few,-,TRBV7-9,TRBJ2-5,TGTGCCAGCAGCTGGGGGATAGGGGACCAAGAGACCCAGTACTTC,CASSWGIGDQETQYF
-,-,TRBV6-2/TRBV6-3,TRBJ2-2,TGTGCCAGCAGTTTTCTTTCGGCTAGCGTTGGCGGGGAGCTGTTTTTT,CASSFLSASVGGELFF